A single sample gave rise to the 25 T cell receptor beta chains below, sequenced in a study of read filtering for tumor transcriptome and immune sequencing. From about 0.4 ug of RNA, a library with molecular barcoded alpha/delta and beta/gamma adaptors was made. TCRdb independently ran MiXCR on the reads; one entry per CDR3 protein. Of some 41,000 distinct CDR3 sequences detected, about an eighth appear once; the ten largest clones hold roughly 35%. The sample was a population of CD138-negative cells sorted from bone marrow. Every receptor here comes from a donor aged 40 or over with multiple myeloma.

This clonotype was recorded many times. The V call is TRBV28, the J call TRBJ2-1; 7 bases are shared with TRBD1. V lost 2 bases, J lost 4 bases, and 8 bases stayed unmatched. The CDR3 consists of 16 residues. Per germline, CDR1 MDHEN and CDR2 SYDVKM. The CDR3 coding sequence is TGTGCCAGCAGTTTACTAGGGACAGTAGTTTACAATGAGCAGTTCTTC. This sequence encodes CASSLLGTVVYNEQFF.

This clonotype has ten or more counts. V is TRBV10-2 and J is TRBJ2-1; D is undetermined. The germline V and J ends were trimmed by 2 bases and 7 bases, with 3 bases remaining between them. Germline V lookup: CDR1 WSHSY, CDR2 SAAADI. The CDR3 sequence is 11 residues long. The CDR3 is CASSEGNEQFF. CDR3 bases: TGCGCCAGCAGTGAGGGGAATGAGCAGTTCTTC.

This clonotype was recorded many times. CDR3 in DNA: TGCAGTGCATCGCGGGAGGACAAAGAGACCCAGTACTTC. Its translation is CSASREDKETQYF. The rearrangement joins TRBV20-1 to TRBJ2-5; the match to TRBD2 covers 8 bases. Per germline, CDR1 DFQATT and CDR2 SNEGSKA (reference sequence). The CDR3 sequence is 13 residues long. Trimming cost V 6 bases and J 3 bases; bases outside gene matches: 6.

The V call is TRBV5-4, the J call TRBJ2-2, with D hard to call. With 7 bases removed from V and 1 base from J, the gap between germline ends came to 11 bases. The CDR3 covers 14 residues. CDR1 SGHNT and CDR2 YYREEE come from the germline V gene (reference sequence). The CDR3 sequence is CASRAKGNTGELFF. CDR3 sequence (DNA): TGTGCCAGCCGTGCCAAGGGGAACACCGGGGAGCTGTTTTTT.

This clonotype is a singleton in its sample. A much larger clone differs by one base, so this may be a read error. CDR3 sequence (DNA): TGTGCCTTGGGACAGGCGACACAAGAGACCCAGTACTTC. Translating it yields CALGQATQETQYF. The chain carries TRBV7-9 and TRBJ2-5; 8 bases match TRBD1. The CDR3 length is 13 residues. V lost 11 bases to trimming and J lost 2 bases; unmatched junction nucleotides: 7. Germline loops: CDR1 SEHNR, CDR2 FQNEAQ (reference sequence). Filled out from reference TRBV7-9 and TRBJ2-5, the complete variable domain reads DTGVSQNPRHKITKRGQNVTFRCDPISEHNRLYWYRQTLGQGPEFLTYFQNEAQLEKSRLLSDRFSAERPKGSFSTLEIQRTEQGDSAMYLCALGQATQETQYFGPGTRLLVL.

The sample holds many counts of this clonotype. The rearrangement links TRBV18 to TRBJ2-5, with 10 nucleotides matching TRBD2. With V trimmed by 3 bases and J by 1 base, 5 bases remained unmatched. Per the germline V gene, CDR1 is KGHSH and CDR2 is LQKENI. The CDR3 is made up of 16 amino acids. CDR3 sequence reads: CASSPGTSGVQETQYF. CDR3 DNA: TGTGCCAGCTCACCGGGCACTAGCGGGGTCCAAGAGACCCAGTACTTC.

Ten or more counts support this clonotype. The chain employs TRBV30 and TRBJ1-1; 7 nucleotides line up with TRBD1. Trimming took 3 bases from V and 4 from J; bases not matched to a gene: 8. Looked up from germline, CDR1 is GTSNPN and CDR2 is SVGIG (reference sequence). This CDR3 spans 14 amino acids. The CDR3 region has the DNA TGTGCCTGGAGAAAGGACAGGATGGGCACTGAAGCTTTCTTT. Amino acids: CAWRKDRMGTEAFF. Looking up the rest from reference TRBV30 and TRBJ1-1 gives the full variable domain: SQTIHQWPATLVQPVGSPLSLECTVEGTSNPNLYWYRQAAGRGLQLLFYSVGIGQISSEVPQNLSASRPQDRQFILSSKKLLLSDSGFYLCAWRKDRMGTEAFFGQGTRLTVV.

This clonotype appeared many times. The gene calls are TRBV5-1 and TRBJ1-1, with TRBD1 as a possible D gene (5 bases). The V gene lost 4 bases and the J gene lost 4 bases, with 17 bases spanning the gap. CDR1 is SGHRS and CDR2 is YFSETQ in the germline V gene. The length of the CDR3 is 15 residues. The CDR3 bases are TGCGCCAGCAGCATCGGGACCCCATCGGGCACTGAAGCTTTCTTT. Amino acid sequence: CASSIGTPSGTEAFF. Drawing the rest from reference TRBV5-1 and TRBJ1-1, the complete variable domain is KAGVTQTPRYLIKTRGQQVTLSCSPISGHRSVSWYQQTPGQGLQFLFEYFSETQRNKGNFPGRFSGRQFSNSRSEMNVSTLELGDSALYLCASSIGTPSGTEAFFGQGTRLTVV.

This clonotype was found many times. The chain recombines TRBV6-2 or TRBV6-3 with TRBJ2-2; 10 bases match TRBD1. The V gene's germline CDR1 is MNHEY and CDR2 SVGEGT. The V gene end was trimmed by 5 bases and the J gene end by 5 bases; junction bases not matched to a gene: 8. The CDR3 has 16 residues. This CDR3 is CASSDWDRGGTGELFF. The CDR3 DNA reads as TGTGCCAGCAGTGATTGGGACAGGGGAGGTACCGGGGAGCTGTTTTTT.

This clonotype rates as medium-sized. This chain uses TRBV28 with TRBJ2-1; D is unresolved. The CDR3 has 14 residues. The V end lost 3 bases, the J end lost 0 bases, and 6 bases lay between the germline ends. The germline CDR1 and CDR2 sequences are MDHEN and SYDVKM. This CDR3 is CASSLRNSYNEQFF. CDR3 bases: TGTGCCAGCAGTTTGAGGAACTCCTACAATGAGCAGTTCTTC.

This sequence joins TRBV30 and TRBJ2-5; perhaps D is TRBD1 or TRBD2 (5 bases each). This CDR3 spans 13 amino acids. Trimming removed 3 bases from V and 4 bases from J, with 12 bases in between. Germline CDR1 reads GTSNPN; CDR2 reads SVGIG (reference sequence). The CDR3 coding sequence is TGTGCCTGGAGAAATCAGGGAGTAGAGACCCAGTACTTC. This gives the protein CAWRNQGVETQYF. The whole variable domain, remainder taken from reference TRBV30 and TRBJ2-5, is SQTIHQWPATLVQPVGSPLSLECTVEGTSNPNLYWYRQAAGRGLQLLFYSVGIGQISSEVPQNLSASRPQDRQFILSSKKLLLSDSGFYLCAWRNQGVETQYFGPGTRLLVL.

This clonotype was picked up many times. The CDR3 spells CASSYGDRATEAFF. The CDR3 bases are TGTGCCAGCAGTTACGGGGACAGGGCCACTGAAGCTTTCTTT. The chain recombines TRBV6-5 with TRBJ1-1, with 9 bases lining up with TRBD1. The germline V gene encodes CDR1 MNHEY and CDR2 SVGAGI. After removal of 2 bases from V and 4 bases from J, the junction contained 2 bases not matched to a gene. This CDR3 has 14 residues.

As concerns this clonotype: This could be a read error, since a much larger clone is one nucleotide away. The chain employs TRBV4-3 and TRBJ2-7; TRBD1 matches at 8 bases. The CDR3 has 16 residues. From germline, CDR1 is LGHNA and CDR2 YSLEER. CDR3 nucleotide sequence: TGCGCCAGCAGCCAAGATAGCAGGGGGCGTCTCCACGAGAAGTACTTC. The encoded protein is CASSQDSRGRLHEKYF.

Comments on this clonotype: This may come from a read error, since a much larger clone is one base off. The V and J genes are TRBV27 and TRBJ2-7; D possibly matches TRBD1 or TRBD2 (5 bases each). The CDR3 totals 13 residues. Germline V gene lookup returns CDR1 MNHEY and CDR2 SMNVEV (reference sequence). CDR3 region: CASSRGTPYEQCF. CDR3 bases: TGTGCCAGCAGTCGAGGGACCCCCTACGAGCAGTGCTTC.

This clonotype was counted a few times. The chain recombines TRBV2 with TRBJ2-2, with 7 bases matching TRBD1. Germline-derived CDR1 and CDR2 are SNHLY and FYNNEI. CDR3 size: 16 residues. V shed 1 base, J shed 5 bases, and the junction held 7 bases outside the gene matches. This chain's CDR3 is CASSEGGYRGTGELFF. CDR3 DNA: TGTGCCAGCAGTGAAGGGGGGTACAGGGGAACCGGGGAGCTGTTTTTT.

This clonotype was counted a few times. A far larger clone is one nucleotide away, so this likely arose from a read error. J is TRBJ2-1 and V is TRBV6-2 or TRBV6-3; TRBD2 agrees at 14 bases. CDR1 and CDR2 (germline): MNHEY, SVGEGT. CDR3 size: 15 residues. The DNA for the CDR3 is TGTGCCAGCGTTCCCGGGACTAGCGGGAGAAATGAGCAGCTCTTC. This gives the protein CASVPGTSGRNEQLF.

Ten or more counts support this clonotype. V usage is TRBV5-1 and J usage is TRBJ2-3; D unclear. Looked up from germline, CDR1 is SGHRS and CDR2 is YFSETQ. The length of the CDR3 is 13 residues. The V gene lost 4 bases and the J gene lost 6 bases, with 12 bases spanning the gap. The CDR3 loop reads CASSVFVTDTQYF. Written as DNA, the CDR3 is TGCGCCAGCAGCGTCTTCGTCACTGATACGCAGTATTTT.

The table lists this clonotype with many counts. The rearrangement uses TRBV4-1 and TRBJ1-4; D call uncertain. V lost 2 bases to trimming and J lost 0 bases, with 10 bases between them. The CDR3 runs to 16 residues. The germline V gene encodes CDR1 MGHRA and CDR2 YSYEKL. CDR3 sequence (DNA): TGCGCCAGCAGCCAACTTGGGCTGGCAACTAATGAAAAACTGTTTTTT. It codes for CASSQLGLATNEKLFF.

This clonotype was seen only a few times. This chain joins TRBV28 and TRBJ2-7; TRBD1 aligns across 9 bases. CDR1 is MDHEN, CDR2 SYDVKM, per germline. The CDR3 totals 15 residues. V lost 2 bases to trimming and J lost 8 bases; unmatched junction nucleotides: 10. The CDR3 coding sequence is TGTGCCAGCAGTTTAATGGGACAGGGTAAACACAAGCAGTACTTC. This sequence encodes CASSLMGQGKHKQYF.

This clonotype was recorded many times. The CDR3 bases are TGCAGCGCCTCAAGCCCAGGTTGGAGCACTGAAGCTTTCTTT. This codes for CSASSPGWSTEAFF. The chain joins TRBV29-1 to TRBJ1-1, with D hard to call. CDR3 length equals 14 residues. Germline V gene data show CDR1 as SQVTM and CDR2 as ANQGSEA. V lost 7 bases, J lost 4 bases, and 19 bases lay in between.

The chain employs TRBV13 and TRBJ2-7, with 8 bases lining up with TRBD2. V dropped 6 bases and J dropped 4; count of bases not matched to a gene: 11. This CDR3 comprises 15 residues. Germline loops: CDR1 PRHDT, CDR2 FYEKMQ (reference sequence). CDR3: CASSLQGAGVYEQYF. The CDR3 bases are TGTGCCAGCAGTCTCCAGGGAGCGGGAGTATACGAGCAGTACTTC.

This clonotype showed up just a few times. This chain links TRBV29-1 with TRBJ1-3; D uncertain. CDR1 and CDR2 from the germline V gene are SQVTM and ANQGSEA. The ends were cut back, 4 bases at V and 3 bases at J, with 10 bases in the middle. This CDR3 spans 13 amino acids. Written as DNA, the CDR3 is TGCAGCGTTGGATTGGGCAGTGGAAACACCATATATTTT. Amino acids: CSVGLGSGNTIYF.

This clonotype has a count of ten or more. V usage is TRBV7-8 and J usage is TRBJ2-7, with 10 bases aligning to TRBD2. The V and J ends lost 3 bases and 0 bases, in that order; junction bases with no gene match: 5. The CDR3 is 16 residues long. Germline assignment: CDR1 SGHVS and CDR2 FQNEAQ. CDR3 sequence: CASSFGTSVSSYEQYF. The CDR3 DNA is TGTGCCAGCAGCTTTGGGACTAGCGTGAGCTCCTACGAGCAGTACTTC.

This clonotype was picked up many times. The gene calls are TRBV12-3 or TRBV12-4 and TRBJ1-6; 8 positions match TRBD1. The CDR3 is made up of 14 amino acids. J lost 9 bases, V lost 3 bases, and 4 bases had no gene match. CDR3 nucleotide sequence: TGTGCCAGCAGTTTGCAGGGGGCCGGTTCACCCCTCCACTTT. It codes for CASSLQGAGSPLHF.

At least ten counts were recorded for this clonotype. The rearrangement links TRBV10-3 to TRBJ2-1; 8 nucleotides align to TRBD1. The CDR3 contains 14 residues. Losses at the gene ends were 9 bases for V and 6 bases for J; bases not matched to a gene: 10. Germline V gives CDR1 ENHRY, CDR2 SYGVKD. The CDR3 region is CAITGQGAANEQFF. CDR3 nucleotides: TGTGCCATTACCGGACAGGGAGCGGCCAATGAGCAGTTCTTC.